The clone carrying this T cell receptor (beta chain) was seen just once. This sample was included in a study of blood T cell repertoires in COVID-19. Data came from immunoSEQ multiplex PCR; TCRdb stores just in-frame clones and leaves some out. The data contain about 220,000 clones, approximately 85% of them singletons. This CDR3 contains 13 residues. Between the trimmed V and J ends, which lost 3 bases and 3 bases, there was a span of 8 bases. Germline CDR1 is MNHEY and CDR2 is SVGAGI. The sequencing sample was made of peripheral blood. V usage is TRBV6-5 and J usage is TRBJ2-5, with TRBD2 as a possible D gene (5 bases). This clonotype was sampled from a woman in her 70s with acute or convalescent COVID-19. CDR3 sequence (DNA): TGTGCCAGCAGTTATACGGGAAAAGAGACCCAGTACTTC. It specifies CASSYTGKETQYF.